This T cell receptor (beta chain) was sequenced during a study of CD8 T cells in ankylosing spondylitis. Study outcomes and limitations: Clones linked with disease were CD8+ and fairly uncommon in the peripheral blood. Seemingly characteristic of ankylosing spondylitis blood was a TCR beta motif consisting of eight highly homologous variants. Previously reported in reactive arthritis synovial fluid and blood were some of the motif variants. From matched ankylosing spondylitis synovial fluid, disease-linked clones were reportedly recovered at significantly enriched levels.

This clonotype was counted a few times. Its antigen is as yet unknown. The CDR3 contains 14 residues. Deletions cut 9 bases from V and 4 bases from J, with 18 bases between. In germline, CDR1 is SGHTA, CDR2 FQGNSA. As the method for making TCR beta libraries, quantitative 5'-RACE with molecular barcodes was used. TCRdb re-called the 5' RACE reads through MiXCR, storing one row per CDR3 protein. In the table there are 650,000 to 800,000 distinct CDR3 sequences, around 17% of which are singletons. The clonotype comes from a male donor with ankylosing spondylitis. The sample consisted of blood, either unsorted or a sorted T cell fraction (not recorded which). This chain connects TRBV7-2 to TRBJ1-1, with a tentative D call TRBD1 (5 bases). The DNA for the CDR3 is TGTGCCAGTCGCATAGTGGTTGGGGGCACTGAAGCTTTCTTT. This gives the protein CASRIVVGGTEAFF.